Listed below are T cell receptor beta chains from one sample, sequenced in a study of CD8 T cells in ankylosing spondylitis. TCRdb reprocessed the 5' RACE reads via MiXCR and lists one record per CDR3 protein. The repertoire consists of some 840,000 distinct CDR3 sequences, with roughly 10% occurring once and the leading ten covering less than 0.65%. Sequenced input: blood, either unsorted or a sorted T cell fraction (not recorded which). The source of these receptors is a male donor with ankylosing spondylitis. Both conserved end residues are part of each CDR3. The order of the fields is D gene, J gene, clone size, V gene, CDR3 DNA, CDR3 protein. A D gene is named only where the DNA matches it firmly. Part of the rows lack a size; the others show once, few, many or a class for expanded clones.

>NA|TRBJ2-1|few|TRBV5-1
TGCGCCAGCAGCTCAACACGGGGAGGTGAGCAGTTCTTC
CASSSTRGGEQFF
>NA|TRBJ2-7|NA|TRBV20-1
TGCAGTGCTAGAGATAAAAGTCGGTTCCTACTCTACGAGCAGTACTTC
CSARDKSRFLLYEQYF
>NA|TRBJ2-5|NA|TRBV11-2
TGTGCCAGCAGCTTAGATATAAGCCTTCCGAAAGAGACCCAGTACTTC
CASSLDISLPKETQYF
>NA|TRBJ2-3|few|TRBV10-2
TGCGCCAGCAGTCGAAGGGCCCCAACAGATACGCAGTATTTT
CASSRRAPTDTQYF
>NA|TRBJ2-1|few|TRBV4-2
TGTGCCAGCAGCCAAGGGATTGGGAGTGCGAGCTATGATGAGCAGTTCTTC
CASSQGIGSASYDEQFF
>TRBD1|TRBJ2-5|few|TRBV10-3
TGTGCCATCAGAAGACAGGGATACAGGCGAGAGACCCAGTACTTC
CAIRRQGYRRETQYF
>NA|TRBJ1-1|few|TRBV5-1
TGCGCCAGCAGAGATTATAAGGGAGAGGTGAACACTGAAGCTTTCTTT
CASRDYKGEVNTEAFF
>NA|TRBJ1-5|many|TRBV5-6
TGTGCCAGCAGTACTTATGGGCGATACAATCAGCCCCAGCATTTT
CASSTYGRYNQPQHF
>TRBD1|TRBJ1-5|few|TRBV5-1
TGCGCCAGCAGCTTGGAGACAGGGAATCAGCCCCAGCATTTT
CASSLETGNQPQHF
>NA|TRBJ2-6|few|TRBV27
TGTGCCAGCAGTTTATCGGTTCGCCAGCTCCACTCTGGGGCCAACGTCCTGACTTTC
CASSLSVRQLHSGANVLTF
>NA|TRBJ2-1|few|TRBV5-1
TGCGCCAGCAGCTTGGCCCTACCCTACAATGAGCAGTTCTTC
CASSLALPYNEQFF
>NA|TRBJ1-4|many|TRBV20-1
TGCAGTGCTAGAGATCGAGGGAGCGAAAAACTGTTTTTT
CSARDRGSEKLFF
>TRBD2|TRBJ2-1|few|TRBV4-3
TGCGCCAGCAGCCAGGAAACTAGCGGGGGATTCGATGAGCAGTTCTTC
CASSQETSGGFDEQFF
>NA|TRBJ2-3|many|TRBV28
TGTGCCAGCAGTTGGGGCGGCTCTGCAGATACGCAGTATTTT
CASSWGGSADTQYF
>NA|TRBJ2-2|NA|TRBV7-2
TGTGCCAGCAGCCGAGGGTCAGGCGCCGGGGAGCTGTTTTTT
CASSRGSGAGELFF
>NA|TRBJ1-2|few|TRBV5-5
TGTGCCAGCAGCAGGGCGGGACGGCATAACTATGGCTACACCTTC
CASSRAGRHNYGYTF
>NA|TRBJ1-5|few|TRBV20-1
TGCAGTGCTGGACTGCTAGGGCAGCCCCAGCATTTT
CSAGLLGQPQHF
>NA|TRBJ2-3|NA|TRBV10-3
TGTGCCATCAGGAGGATTCCAGAGGCCACGCAGTATTTT
CAIRRIPEATQYF
>TRBD1|TRBJ2-7|NA|TRBV15
TGTGCCACCAGCAGCCAACAGGGGATCTCGTACGAGCAGTACTTC
CATSSQQGISYEQYF
>NA|TRBJ1-6|few|TRBV20-1
TGCAGTGCCAGCCAGGACGGAGTAGGGACACCCCTCCACTTT
CSASQDGVGTPLHF
>TRBD2|TRBJ2-1|NA|TRBV6-2/TRBV6-3
TGTGCCAGCAGCCGCGGGGGGGCCTTATTCAATGAGCAGTTCTTC
CASSRGGALFNEQFF
>NA|TRBJ2-7|many|TRBV5-1
TGCGCCAGCAGCAGCGGGACACCGACCTACGAGCAGTACTTC
CASSSGTPTYEQYF
>TRBD2|TRBJ2-7|NA|TRBV9
TGTGCCAGCAGCGTAGCTAGCGGGCCGGGCGAGCAGTACTTC
CASSVASGPGEQYF
>NA|TRBJ2-5|many|TRBV7-9
TGTGCCAGCAGCTTATCCGGGTCTGAGACCCAGTACTTC
CASSLSGSETQYF